This T cell receptor (beta chain) stems from a study of blood T cell repertoires in COVID-19. Study-level information: From T cells, B-cell-depleted T cells, or PBMCs came the material, which was cDNA or gDNA.

The assay was immunoSEQ multiplex PCR, and TCRdb's table has in-frame clones only and misses some. This table holds approximately 170,000 clones, more than 80% found once. This clone was detected a few times. Participant ages covered about 18 to 89 years across 24 US areas. Grouping used clinical history reported by participants in a survey and questionnaire. Two consecutive negative NP/OP PCR tests, clearance, or resolved symptoms defined Cohort 3 recovery. The specimen sequenced was PBMCs or T cells enriched from blood (not recorded which). The TCR comes from a man aged 45-65 years who had recovered from COVID-19.

The CDR3 sequence is CASSLGQGGYGYTF. The DNA of the CDR3 is TGTGCCAGCAGCTTGGGCCAGGGCGGCTATGGCTACACCTTC. J is TRBJ1-2 and V is TRBV5-8, with D possibly being TRBD1 (5 bases). The CDR3 sequence is 14 residues long. Germline CDR1 reads SGHTS; CDR2 reads YDEGEE. Trimming cost V 0 bases and J 4 bases, with 10 bases left between them.